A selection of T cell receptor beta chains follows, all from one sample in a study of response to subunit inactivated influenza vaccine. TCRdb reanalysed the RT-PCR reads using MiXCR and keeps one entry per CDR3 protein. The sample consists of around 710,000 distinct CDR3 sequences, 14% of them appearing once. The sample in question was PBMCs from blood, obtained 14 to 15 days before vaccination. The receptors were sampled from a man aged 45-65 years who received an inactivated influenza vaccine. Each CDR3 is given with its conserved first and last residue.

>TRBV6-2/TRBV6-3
CASSYRGRLGTEAFF
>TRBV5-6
CASSLAGLEQYF
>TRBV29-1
CSVEKGGFGYTF
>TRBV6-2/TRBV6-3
CASSYPRTGTSGGDTGELFF
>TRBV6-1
CASTPGGWTVNQPQHF
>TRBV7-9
CASSPRDRGRNEQFF
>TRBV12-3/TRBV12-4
CASRIAGGPRETQYF
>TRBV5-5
CASSLAASREQYF
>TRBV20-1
CSARGLAGSYEQYF
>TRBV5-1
CASSPGAGTDTQYF
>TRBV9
CASSVVSRGRPGELFF
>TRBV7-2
CASSFSLGNTIYF
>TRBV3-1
CASSPLCSGRWINTGELFF
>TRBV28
CASSFLQHTGELFF
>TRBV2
CASSEWQVGANVLTF
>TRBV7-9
CASSFPPLGDQETQYF
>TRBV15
CATSRDHGQGAAFF
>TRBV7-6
CASSLAGADGYNEQFF
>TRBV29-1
CSASRLHTGELFF
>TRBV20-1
CSARDGSWGTEAFF
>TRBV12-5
CASGLGGGYTF
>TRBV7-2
CASSLNRGPEETQYF
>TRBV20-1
CSASRTGFQYF
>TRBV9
CASSIRGREYYNEQFF
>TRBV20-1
CSAMGRYEQYF
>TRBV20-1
CSARELAGPRYEQYF
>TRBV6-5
CASSSTLSPKQYF
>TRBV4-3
CASSQDHPSYNEQFF
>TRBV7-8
CASSLVGGVTDTQYF
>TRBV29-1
CSVGQELYGYTF
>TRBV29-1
CSVADLSGANVLTF
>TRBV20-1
CSARQAGVDEQYF
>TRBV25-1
CASSLTQGSSYNEQFF
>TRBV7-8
CASSRDREDEAFF
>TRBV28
CASSKRYTIYF
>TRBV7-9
CASVTSGFLSYEQYF
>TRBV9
CASSPRQGAGLNEQFF
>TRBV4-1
CAAGTGLWEQFF